This T cell receptor (beta chain) was obtained from a study of graft-versus-host responses after intestinal transplantation. Looking at the study overall: Transplantation in recipients was multivisceral, liver-intestinal, or isolated intestinal.

Here immunoSEQ multiplex PCR was the method, and the copy in TCRdb shows in-frame clones only, minus some. The sample holds about 130,000 clones, nearly 95% seen once. General study points: Investigators detected GvH clones in recipient marrow, with some emerging earlier in ileum or blood. Early post-transplant falls in HvG clones accompanied the peak levels of circulating GvH clones. Where graft-donor T cell macrochimerism was present, patients had high graft-versus-host to host-versus-graft clonal ratios in allografts.

The V gene's germline CDR1 is SGHKS and CDR2 YYEKEE (reference sequence). Deletions cut 0 bases from V and 0 bases from J, with 6 bases between. The CDR3 covers 14 residues. With regard to this clone: Its antigen remains unknown.

The material was unstimulated CD4+ T cells sorted from spleen or lymph node cells, obtained before intestinal transplant. The V call is TRBV5-5, the J call TRBJ1-2; D remains ambiguous. This receptor was taken from a human donor who received an intestinal transplant. CDR3 amino acids: CASSLVRTNYGYTF. CDR3 coding DNA: TGTGCCAGCAGCTTGGTCAGGACTAACTATGGCTACACCTTC.